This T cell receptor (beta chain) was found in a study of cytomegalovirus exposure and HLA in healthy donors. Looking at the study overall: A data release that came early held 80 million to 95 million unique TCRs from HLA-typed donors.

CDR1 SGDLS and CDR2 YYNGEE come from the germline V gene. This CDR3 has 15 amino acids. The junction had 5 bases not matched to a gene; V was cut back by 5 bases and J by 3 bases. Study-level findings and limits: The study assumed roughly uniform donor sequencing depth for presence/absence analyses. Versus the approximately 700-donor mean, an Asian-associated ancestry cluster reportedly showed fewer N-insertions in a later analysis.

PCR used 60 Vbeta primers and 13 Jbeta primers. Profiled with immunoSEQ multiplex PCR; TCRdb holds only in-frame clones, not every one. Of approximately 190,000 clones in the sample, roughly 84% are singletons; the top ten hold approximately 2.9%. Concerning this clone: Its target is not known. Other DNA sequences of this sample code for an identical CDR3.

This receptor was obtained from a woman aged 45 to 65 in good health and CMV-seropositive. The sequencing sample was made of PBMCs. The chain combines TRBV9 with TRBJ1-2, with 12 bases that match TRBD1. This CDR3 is CASSSGTGGDYGYTF. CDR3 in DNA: TGTGCCAGCAGTAGTGGGACAGGGGGCGACTATGGCTACACCTTC.